This T cell receptor beta chain was identified during a study of CD8+CD57+ T cells in acquired aplastic anemia. Sequencing involved patients with CD8+CD57+ cell expansion previously shown by flow cytometry. This clonotype came up a few times. It was genomic DNA that served as the template for profiling TCR beta VDJ and CDR3. TCRdb fed the reads into MiXCR, producing one record per CDR3 protein. The repertoire holds under 200,000 distinct CDR3 sequences, with around half as singletons. Sequenced: sorted CD4+, CD8+, or CD8+CD57+ T cells (not recorded which) from PBMCs. The clonotype comes from a human donor with aplastic anemia.

The chain's CDR3 is CASKERSGPYEQYF. The CDR3 DNA is TGTGCCAGCAAGGAACGATCGGGCCCCTACGAGCAGTACTTC. This chain uses TRBV2 with TRBJ2-7; D unclear. The CDR3 covers 14 residues. Germline CDR1 reads SNHLY; CDR2 reads FYNNEI. With 7 bases removed from V and 2 bases from J, the gap between germline ends came to 15 bases.